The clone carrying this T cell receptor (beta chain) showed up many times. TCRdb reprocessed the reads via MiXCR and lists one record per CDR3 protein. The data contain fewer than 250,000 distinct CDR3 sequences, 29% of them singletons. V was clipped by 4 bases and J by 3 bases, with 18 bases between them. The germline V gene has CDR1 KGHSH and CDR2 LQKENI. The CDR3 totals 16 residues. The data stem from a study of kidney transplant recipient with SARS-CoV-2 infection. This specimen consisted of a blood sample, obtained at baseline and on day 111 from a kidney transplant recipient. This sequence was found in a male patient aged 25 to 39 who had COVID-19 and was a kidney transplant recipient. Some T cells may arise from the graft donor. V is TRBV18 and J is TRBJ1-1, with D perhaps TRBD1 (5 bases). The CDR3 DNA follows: TGTGCCAGCTCACTGTCAGGGACGGGGGAGGACACTGAAGCTTTCTTT. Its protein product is CASSLSGTGEDTEAFF.